The T cell receptor beta chain under discussion was sequenced for a study of blood T cell repertoires in COVID-19. On the study more broadly: The United States, Italy and Spain supplied acute and convalescent COVID-19 samples.

Germline CDR1 is LNHDA and CDR2 is SQIVND (reference sequence). Trimming took 0 bases from V and 1 from J; bases not matched to a gene: 6. CDR3 length: 16 amino acids. Cohort assignment relied on participant-reported clinical history. Per the original methods: Reference gene primer amplification in the assay estimated nucleated cell counts. Assay used: immunoSEQ multiplex PCR; TCRdb lists only in-frame clones, some missing. That table is the source of V, J and clone size, and D and trimming were worked out from the DNA. Of about 130,000 clones in the sample, roughly four fifths were seen once. V is TRBV19 and J is TRBJ2-7; 7 bases are shared with TRBD2. The sample taken for sequencing was PBMCs or T cells enriched from blood (not recorded which). This sequence was found in a man aged 45-65 years who had recovered from COVID-19. The CDR3 spells CASSIDGGGLSYEQYF. CDR3 nucleotides: TGTGCCAGTAGTATAGACGGCGGGGGTCTGTCCTACGAGCAGTACTTC.